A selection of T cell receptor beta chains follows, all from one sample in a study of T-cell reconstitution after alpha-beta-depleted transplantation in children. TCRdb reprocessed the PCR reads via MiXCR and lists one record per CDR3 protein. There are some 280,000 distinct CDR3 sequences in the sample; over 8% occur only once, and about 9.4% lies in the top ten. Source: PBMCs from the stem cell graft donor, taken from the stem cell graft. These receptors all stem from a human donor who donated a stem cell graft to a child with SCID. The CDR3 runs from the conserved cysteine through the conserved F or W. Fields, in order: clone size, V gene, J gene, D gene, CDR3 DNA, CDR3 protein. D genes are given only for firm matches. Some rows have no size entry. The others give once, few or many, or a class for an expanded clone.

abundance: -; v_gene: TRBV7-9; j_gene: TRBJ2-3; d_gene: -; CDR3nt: TGTGCCAGCAGCCGAATGAGGGGTCCGGGCACAGATACGCAGTATTTT; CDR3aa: CASSRMRGPGTDTQYF
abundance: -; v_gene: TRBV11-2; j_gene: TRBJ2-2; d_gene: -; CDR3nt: TGTGCCAGCGCGGGTCCGAACACCGGGGAGCTGTTTTTT; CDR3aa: CASAGPNTGELFF
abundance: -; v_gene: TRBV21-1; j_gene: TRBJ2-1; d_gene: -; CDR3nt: TGTGCCAGCAGCAAAGGGGCAGGGGGACACAATGAGCAGTTCTTC; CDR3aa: CASSKGAGGHNEQFF
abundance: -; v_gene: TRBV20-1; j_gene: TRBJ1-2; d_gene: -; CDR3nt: TGCAGTACCCAAGGGGCCGCACAGGGACTCTTCTATGGCTACACCTTC; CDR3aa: CSTQGAAQGLFYGYTF
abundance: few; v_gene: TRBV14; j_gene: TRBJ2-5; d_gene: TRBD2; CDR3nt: TGTGCCAGCAGCCCAACTAGCGGGGGAGGAGAGACCCAGTACTTC; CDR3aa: CASSPTSGGGETQYF
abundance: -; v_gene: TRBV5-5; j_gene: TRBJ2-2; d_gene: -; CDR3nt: TGTGCCAGCAGCACTGGGAGCCTCTGCTGGGAGCTGTTTTTT; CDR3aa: CASSTGSLCWELFF
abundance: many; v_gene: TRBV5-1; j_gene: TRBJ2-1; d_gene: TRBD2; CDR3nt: TGTGCCAGTAGCCCTACGGGGGGAAATGAGCAGTTCTTC; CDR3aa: CASSPTGGNEQFF
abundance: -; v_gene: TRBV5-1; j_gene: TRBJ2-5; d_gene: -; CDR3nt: TGCGCCAGCAGCACCCCCGGGACCCAAGAGACCCAGTACTTC; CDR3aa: CASSTPGTQETQYF
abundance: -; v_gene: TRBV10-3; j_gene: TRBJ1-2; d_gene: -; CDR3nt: TGTGCCATCAGTGAGTGGCCCGGGAATGATGGCTACACCTTC; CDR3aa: CAISEWPGNDGYTF
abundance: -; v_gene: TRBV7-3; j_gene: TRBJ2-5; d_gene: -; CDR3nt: TGTGCCAGCAGCTTTTCAAGGCTCCAAGAGACCCAGTACTTC; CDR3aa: CASSFSRLQETQYF
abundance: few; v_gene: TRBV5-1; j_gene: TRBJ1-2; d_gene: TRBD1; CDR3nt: TGCGCCAGCAGCTTGCGGACAGGGACTTATGGCTACACCTTC; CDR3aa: CASSLRTGTYGYTF
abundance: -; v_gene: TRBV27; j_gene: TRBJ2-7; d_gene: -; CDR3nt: TGTGCCAGCGGGAGGGGGGCTGCCTACGAGCAGTACTTC; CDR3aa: CASGRGAAYEQYF
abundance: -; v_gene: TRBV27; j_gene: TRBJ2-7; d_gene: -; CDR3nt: TGTGCCAGCAGAGTGGGGGGCGAGCAGTACTTC; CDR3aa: CASRVGGEQYF
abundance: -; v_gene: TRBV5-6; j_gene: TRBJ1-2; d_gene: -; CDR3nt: TGTGCCAGCAGCTTGGACGTGGGGATCGGGGGTGGCTACACCTTC; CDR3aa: CASSLDVGIGGGYTF
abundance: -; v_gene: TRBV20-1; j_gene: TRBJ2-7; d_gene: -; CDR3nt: TGCAGTGCTACCGGGCCCACCCTTTTCTACGAGCAGTACTTC; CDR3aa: CSATGPTLFYEQYF
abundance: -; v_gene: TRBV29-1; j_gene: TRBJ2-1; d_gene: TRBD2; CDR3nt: TGCAGCGCCGCCCTAGCGGTAACCCACAATGAGCAGTTCTTC; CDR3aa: CSAALAVTHNEQFF
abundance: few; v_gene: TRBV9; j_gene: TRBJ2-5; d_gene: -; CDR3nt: TGTGCCAGCAGGCTTCCGGGGGTACAAGAGACCCAGTACTTC; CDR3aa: CASRLPGVQETQYF
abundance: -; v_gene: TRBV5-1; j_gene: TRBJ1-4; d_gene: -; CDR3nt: TGCGCCAGCAGCTGGGGGGAAAAACTGTTTTTT; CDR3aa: CASSWGEKLFF
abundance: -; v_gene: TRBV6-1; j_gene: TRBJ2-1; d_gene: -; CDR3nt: TGTGCCAGTACGAGGGGGGGGCCCTATGAGCAGTTCTTC; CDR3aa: CASTRGGPYEQFF
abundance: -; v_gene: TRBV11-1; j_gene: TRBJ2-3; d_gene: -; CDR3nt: TGTGCCAGCAGCTTAGATGGCGGGCGCTTCACAGATACGCAGTATTTT; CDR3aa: CASSLDGGRFTDTQYF